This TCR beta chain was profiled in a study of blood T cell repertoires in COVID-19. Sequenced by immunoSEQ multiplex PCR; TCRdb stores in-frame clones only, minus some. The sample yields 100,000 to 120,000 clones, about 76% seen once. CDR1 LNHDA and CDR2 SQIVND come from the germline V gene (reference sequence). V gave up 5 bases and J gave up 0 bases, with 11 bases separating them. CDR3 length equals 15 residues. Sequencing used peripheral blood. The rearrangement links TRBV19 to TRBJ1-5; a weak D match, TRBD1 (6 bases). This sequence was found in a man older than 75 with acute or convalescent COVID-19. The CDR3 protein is CASSGQHYSNQPQHF. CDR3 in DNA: TGTGCCAGTAGTGGACAGCATTATAGCAATCAGCCCCAGCATTTT. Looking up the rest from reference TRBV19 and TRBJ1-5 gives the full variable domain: DGGITQSPKYLFRKEGQNVTLSCEQNLNHDAMYWYRQDPGQGLRLIYYSQIVNDFQKGDIAEGYSVSREKKESFPLTVTSAQKNPTAFYLCASSGQHYSNQPQHFGDGTRLSIL.